A selection of T cell receptor beta chains follows, all from one sample in a study of cytomegalovirus exposure and HLA in healthy donors. Produced via immunoSEQ multiplex PCR; TCRdb's table is partial and in-frame only. Seen here are 99,000 or so clones, roughly 13% observed once, and the top ten hold around 16%. What was sequenced was PBMCs. These receptors all stem from a man in his forties in good health and CMV-seropositive. The CDR3 runs from the conserved cysteine through the conserved F or W.

j_call | v_call | cdr3_aa
TRBJ1-5 | TRBV6-1 | CASRQDPQPQHF
TRBJ2-7 | TRBV11-2 | CASSLAGFYEQYF
TRBJ2-2 | TRBV9 | CASSAPGTGRTGELFF
TRBJ2-1 | TRBV7-2 | CASSLVTGALNEQFF
TRBJ2-7 | TRBV15 | CATSRGRGGLKKQYF
TRBJ1-1 | TRBV28 | CASSQPIKRQGLTEAFF
TRBJ1-5 | TRBV2 | CASSQGVNQPQHF
TRBJ1-1 | TRBV29-1 | CSVDHGDTEAFF
TRBJ1-1 | TRBV19 | CASRPGQLNTEAFF
TRBJ2-3 | TRBV28 | CASSPSGRGGDF
TRBJ2-1 | TRBV19 | CACSTRTSHEQFF
TRBJ2-2 | TRBV2 | CASTSGRAANTGELFF
TRBJ1-1 | TRBV12-5 | CASGLDYPEAFF
TRBJ2-1 | TRBV5-1 | CASSPGQGGDNEQFF
TRBJ2-1 | TRBV6-1 | CASSEEVEREKTYNEQFF
TRBJ2-7 | TRBV18 | CASSPRTSGSYEQYF
TRBJ2-7 | TRBV7-6 | CASSQNSQLSAYEQYF
TRBJ2-6 | TRBV27 | CASSPTSPRTGVPAGANVLTF
TRBJ2-5 | TRBV25-1 | CASSEFGGKETQYF
TRBJ2-7 | TRBV2 | CASSVLGTGMGGQYF
TRBJ2-2 | TRBV10-1 | CASKPGQDTGELFF
TRBJ2-7 | TRBV18 | CASSPPSVPHEQYF
TRBJ2-7 | TRBV4-1 | CASSQEWASGLYEQYF
TRBJ2-3 | TRBV30 | CAWGASGTSGSSTQYF
TRBJ2-7 | TRBV6-1 | CASKGLTTYEQYF
TRBJ2-7 | TRBV28 | CGSRDRGYLEYF
TRBJ2-1 | TRBV27 | CASSPYKRTGSYNEQFF
TRBJ2-1 | TRBV1 | CTSSLLRGPCNNEQFF
TRBJ2-3 | TRBV5-4 | CASSLGLAGGTDTQYF
TRBJ2-7 | TRBV6-4 | CASSSGTGSYEQYF
TRBJ2-1 | TRBV7-3 | CASSLRTSGINEQFF
- | TRBV7-9 | CASSLTSGEQYF
TRBJ2-5 | TRBV25-1 | CASSPHSGVKGETQYF
TRBJ2-7 | TRBV5-1 | CASSLAGAGARSYEQYF
TRBJ1-5 | TRBV7-2 | CASSPGQISNQPQHF
TRBJ1-1 | TRBV6-1 | CASSLTFRGTEAFF